This paragraph covers one TCR beta chain sequence. The data originate from a study of radiotherapy plus CTLA-4 blockade in lung cancer. The V end lost 0 bases, the J end lost 1 base, and 12 bases lay between the germline ends. CDR1 is PRHDT, CDR2 FYEKMQ, per germline (reference sequence). CDR3 length: 16 residues. The data were produced by immunoSEQ multiplex PCR, yet TCRdb's version contains in-frame clones alone and is incomplete. The repertoire has 65,000 to 95,000 clones, more than 75% of them found once; the top ten carry 40%. The sample in question was peripheral blood, obtained from a patient treated with radiotherapy plus ipilimumab. V usage is TRBV13 and J usage is TRBJ2-5; D call uncertain. The sequence was obtained from a human donor with non-small cell lung cancer that progressed on radiotherapy plus ipilimumab. The chain's CDR3 is CASSLGGWVSQETQYF. The CDR3 DNA is TGTGCCAGCAGCTTAGGGGGGTGGGTATCCCAAGAGACCCAGTACTTC.